The rows below give T cell receptor beta chains drawn from one sample of a study of CD8+CD57+ T cells in acquired aplastic anemia. A single record per CDR3 protein comes from TCRdb applying MiXCR to the reads. The sample lists about 170,000 distinct CDR3 sequences; 50% to 75% were seen once. The sample consisted of sorted CD4+, CD8+, or CD8+CD57+ T cells (not recorded which) from PBMCs. The receptor source for this set is a human donor in good health. Each CDR3 is given with its conserved first and last residue. The D gene is left open where the match is weak. Size is stated for part of the rows, as once, few or many counts, or as a class when the clone is expanded.

clone_size	v_call	d_call	j_call	cdr3_length	cdr3_nt	cdr3_aa
NA	TRBV20-1	TRBD2	TRBJ2-1	16	TGCAGTGCTAGAAACCAAGCGGGAAGCTCCTACAATGAGCAGTTCTTC	CSARNQAGSSYNEQFF
NA	TRBV20-1	TRBD1	TRBJ2-1	14	TGCAGTGCTGGGACAGGTTACGCGTACAATGAGCAGTTCTTC	CSAGTGYAYNEQFF
NA	TRBV19	NA	TRBJ2-5	14	TGTGCCAGTAGTATGCTGGGGGGCTACGAGACCCAGTACTTC	CASSMLGGYETQYF
once	TRBV7-8	NA	TRBJ2-7	13	TGTGCCAGCAGCTTCTGGCTTATTGACGAGCAGTACTTC	CASSFWLIDEQYF
NA	TRBV4-2	NA	TRBJ1-4	16	TGTGCCAGCAGCCAAGAGGCAACTGCAACTAATGAAAAACTGTTTTTT	CASSQEATATNEKLFF
few	TRBV7-8	NA	TRBJ2-7	13	TGTGCCAGCAGCCCAGTTGGACGCTACGAGCAGTACTTC	CASSPVGRYEQYF
NA	TRBV20-1	NA	TRBJ2-7	13	TGCAGTGCCAGACGACGGATTTCCTACGAGCAGTACTTC	CSARRRISYEQYF
NA	TRBV10-3	NA	TRBJ1-4	15	TGTGCCATCAGTGAGAAGGTGGGGGCTAATGAAAAACTGTTTTTT	CAISEKVGANEKLFF
NA	TRBV10-3	NA	TRBJ2-1	16	TGTGCCATCAGTGAGTCGGCAGGGAGGTCCTACAATGAGCAGTTCTTC	CAISESAGRSYNEQFF
NA	TRBV12-3/TRBV12-4	TRBD1	TRBJ1-6	15	TGTGCCAGCAGCCTCGGGACAGGGGAGTTTTCACCCCTCCACTTT	CASSLGTGEFSPLHF
NA	TRBV25-1	TRBD1	TRBJ1-2	14	TGTGCCAGCAGCCCCTGGAAACAGGGGGATGGCTACACCTTC	CASSPWKQGDGYTF
once	TRBV20-1	TRBD1	TRBJ2-7	13	TGCAGTGCTAGAGCCGGGACAGACCACGAGCAGTACTTC	CSARAGTDHEQYF
NA	TRBV7-8	TRBD2	TRBJ2-1	15	TGTGCCAGCAGCTCAAGACTAGCGGGGGTCAATGAGCAGTTCTTC	CASSSRLAGVNEQFF
NA	TRBV5-1	TRBD1	TRBJ2-3	15	TGCGCCAGCAGCTCCACGACAGGGCGGGCAGATACGCAGTATTTT	CASSSTTGRADTQYF
NA	TRBV7-8	NA	TRBJ2-7	13	TGTGCCAGCAGCTTAGGACTGGGTAACGAGCAGTACTTC	CASSLGLGNEQYF
NA	TRBV7-2	TRBD1	TRBJ1-1	15	TGTGCCAGCAGCTTAGCAGGGGGCGCGGGTTCTGAAGCTTTCTTT	CASSLAGGAGSEAFF
NA	TRBV9	NA	TRBJ1-5	15	TGTGCCAGCAGCTTGAACGGGGGCCCCAATCAGCCCCAGCATTTT	CASSLNGGPNQPQHF
NA	TRBV7-2	NA	TRBJ2-1	15	TGTGCCAGCAGCTACCGGGACAATGCCTACAATGAGCAGTTCTTC	CASSYRDNAYNEQFF
NA	TRBV20-1	TRBD1	TRBJ2-7	14	TGCAGCGTCGAGACCGGGACAGGGGTTCTCGAGCAGTACTTC	CSVETGTGVLEQYF
many	TRBV11-3	NA	TRBJ2-2	16	TGTGCCAGCAGCCCACCGGAGGGCGAAAGCACCGGGGAGCTGTTTTTT	CASSPPEGESTGELFF
many	TRBV7-6	TRBD1	TRBJ2-7	16	TGTGCCAGCAGCTTTAGGTCCGGGCAGGGGGCCAACGAGCAGTACTTC	CASSFRSGQGANEQYF
NA	TRBV24-1	NA	TRBJ2-3	13	TGTGCCACCAGTCCCTCCCAGCATATCACGCAGTATTTT	CATSPSQHITQYF
NA	TRBV7-8	NA	TRBJ1-2	15	TGTGCCAGCAGCTTAGTTACAGACCCTAACTATGGCTACACCTTC	CASSLVTDPNYGYTF
NA	TRBV2	NA	TRBJ2-3	13	TGTGCCAGCAAGAGAGGTTCCACAGATGCGCAGTATTTT	CASKRGSTDAQYF
many	TRBV5-1	TRBD1	TRBJ1-1	17	TGCGCCAGCAGCAGCCGGGACAGGGGGGTTATTGGCACTGAAGCTTTCTTT	CASSSRDRGVIGTEAFF
once	TRBV7-6	TRBD1	TRBJ2-3	17	TGTGCCAGCAGCGACAGGGGGCCCCCACATAGCACAGATACGCAGTATTTT	CASSDRGPPHSTDTQYF
few	TRBV27	TRBD2	TRBJ2-1	16	TGTGCCAGCAGTAACCTAGGGACTAGCGGGAGGGTTGAGCAGTTCTTC	CASSNLGTSGRVEQFF
NA	TRBV9	NA	TRBJ1-3	12	TGTGCCAGCAGCGTTAACGGGGACACCATATATTTT	CASSVNGDTIYF
NA	TRBV7-9	TRBD2	TRBJ2-7	18	TGTGCCAGCAGCGGACTAGCGGGGGGTTTAGGGTTCACCTACGAGCAGTACTTC	CASSGLAGGLGFTYEQYF
many	TRBV11-2	NA	TRBJ1-2	15	TGTGCCAGCAGCCCGGGCTCATTGGGGGCCCATGGCTACACCTTC	CASSPGSLGAHGYTF
NA	TRBV20-1	NA	TRBJ2-5	11	TGCAGTGCCCACATGGGGGAGACCCAGTACTTC	CSAHMGETQYF
many	TRBV9	NA	TRBJ2-6	14	TGTGCCAGCAGCCAGTTCTCTGGGGCCAACGTCCTGACTTTC	CASSQFSGANVLTF
few	TRBV5-8	NA	TRBJ2-7	16	TGTGCCAGCAGCTTACTGACAGGCGTACGCTCCTACGAGCAGTACTTC	CASSLLTGVRSYEQYF
NA	TRBV5-6	NA	TRBJ2-5	15	TGTGCCAGCTCGCCCCTTCACAACACCCAAGAGACCCAGTACTTC	CASSPLHNTQETQYF
NA	TRBV2	NA	TRBJ2-1	18	TGTGCCAGCAGTGGACAGGGGGCTATAGCGGGAGGCGGCAATGAGCAGTTCTTC	CASSGQGAIAGGGNEQFF
once	TRBV12-3/TRBV12-4	NA	TRBJ1-1	13	TGTGCCAGCAGTCCGGGCCTGAACACTGAAGCTTTCTTT	CASSPGLNTEAFF
NA	TRBV20-1	NA	TRBJ2-4	14	TGCAGTGCTGGGGTACAGCTAGCCAAAAACATTCAGTACTTC	CSAGVQLAKNIQYF
NA	TRBV29-1	TRBD1	TRBJ2-1	13	TGCAGCGTGCCTGACAGGGTTGATAATGAGCAGTTCTTC	CSVPDRVDNEQFF
NA	TRBV15	NA	TRBJ1-5	14	TGTGCCACCAGCGGAGGTGAGGGTGGTCAGCCCCAGCATTTT	CATSGGEGGQPQHF
NA	TRBV2	TRBD1	TRBJ2-7	14	TGTGCCAGCAGTACCCGGGACAGGGACTACGAGCAGTACTTC	CASSTRDRDYEQYF
NA	TRBV6-1	NA	TRBJ2-3	14	TGTGCCAGCACCGCAGCTTATAGCACAGATACGCAGTATTTT	CASTAAYSTDTQYF
NA	TRBV6-1	NA	TRBJ1-3	12	TGTGCCATCAGGGATTCTGGAAACACCATATATTTT	CAIRDSGNTIYF
NA	TRBV7-9	NA	TRBJ1-1	13	TGTGCCAGCAGCTTAGCAGGCCAAGGCGTCGCTTTCTTT	CASSLAGQGVAFF
NA	TRBV24-1	TRBD2	TRBJ2-3	16	TGTGCCACCAGTGATTCCCTTAGCGGGATCGCAGATACGCAGTATTTT	CATSDSLSGIADTQYF
NA	TRBV2	NA	TRBJ2-2	12	TGTGCCAGCAACTCGAACACCGGGGAGCTGTTTTTT	CASNSNTGELFF
many	TRBV14	TRBD1	TRBJ2-7	15	TGTGCCAGCAGCCATGTGAGGGACAGTAACTACGAGCAGTACTTC	CASSHVRDSNYEQYF
NA	TRBV7-3	TRBD2	TRBJ2-5	18	TGCGCCAGCAGCCCCGGGACTAGCGGGGGGGGTTTCCAAGAGACCCAGTACTTC	CASSPGTSGGGFQETQYF
NA	TRBV7-2	NA	TRBJ1-1	11	TGTGCCAGCAGCTGGAACACTGAAGCTTTCTTT	CASSWNTEAFF
NA	TRBV10-3	TRBD2	TRBJ2-7	15	TGTGCCATCAGTGAGGCTCTAGCGGGTTCCTACGAGCAGTACTTC	CAISEALAGSYEQYF
NA	TRBV7-8	NA	TRBJ2-2	16	TGTGCCAGCAGCTTAGGGGCAGGGCGGAACACCGGGGAGCTGTTTTTT	CASSLGAGRNTGELFF